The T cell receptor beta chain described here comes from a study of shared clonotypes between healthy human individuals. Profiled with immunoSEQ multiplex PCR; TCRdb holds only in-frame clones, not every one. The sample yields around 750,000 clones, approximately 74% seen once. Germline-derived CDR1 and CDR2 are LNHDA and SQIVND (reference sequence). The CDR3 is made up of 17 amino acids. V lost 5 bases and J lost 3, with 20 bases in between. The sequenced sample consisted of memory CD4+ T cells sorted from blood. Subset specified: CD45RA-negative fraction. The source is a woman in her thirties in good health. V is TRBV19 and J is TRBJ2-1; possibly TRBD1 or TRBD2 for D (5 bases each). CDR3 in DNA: TGTGCCAGTAGTTCGGATTCCGGGACGGGTGGCTACAATGAGCAGTTCTTC. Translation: CASSSDSGTGGYNEQFF.